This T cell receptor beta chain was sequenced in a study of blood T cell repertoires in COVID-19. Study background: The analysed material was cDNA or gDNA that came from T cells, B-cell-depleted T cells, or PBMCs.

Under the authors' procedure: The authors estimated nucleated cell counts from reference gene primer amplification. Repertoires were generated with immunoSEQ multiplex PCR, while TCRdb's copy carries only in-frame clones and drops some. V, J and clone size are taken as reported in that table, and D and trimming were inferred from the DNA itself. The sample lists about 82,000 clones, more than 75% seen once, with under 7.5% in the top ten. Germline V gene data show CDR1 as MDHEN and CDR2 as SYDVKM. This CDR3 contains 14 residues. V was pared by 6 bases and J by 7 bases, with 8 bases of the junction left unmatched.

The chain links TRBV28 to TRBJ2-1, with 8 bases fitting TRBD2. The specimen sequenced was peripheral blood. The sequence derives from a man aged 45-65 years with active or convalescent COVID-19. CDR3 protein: CASSGGGVQNEQFF. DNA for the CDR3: TGTGCCAGCAGCGGGGGGGGTGTCCAGAATGAGCAGTTCTTC.